This T cell receptor (beta chain) was found in a study of regulatory T cells in long-lasting Graves disease. Study in general: For under 3 months, newly diagnosed Graves' patients had been taking antithyroid drugs.

Time point described: newly diagnosed GD, antithyroid drugs for less than 3 months. Making the TCR library involved RNA that had been extracted from PBMCs. CDR1 and CDR2 (germline): SGHNT, YENEEA. V dropped 6 bases and J dropped 1 base, with 13 bases sitting between them. The CDR3 contains 15 residues. Sequencing libraries for TCR beta were prepared with iRepertoire HTBI primers and Arm-PCR of CDR3 regions. Per the study methods: Identified across the samples were 50 to 70 TRBV segments and around 14 TRBJ segments. MiXCR, run by TCRdb on the multiplex PCR reads, gives a single entry per CDR3 protein. The V and J calls reflect TCRdb's pipeline rather than the authors' work. This sample carries about 470,000 distinct CDR3 sequences, around 15% of them seen once, and the ten largest clones take roughly an eighth. This sample also appeared in a second study, on T cells in Graves' hyperthyroidism and ophthalmopathy. Turning to that study: Hyperthyroidism patients were newly diagnosed, had disease duration under 2 months, and were aged 18 to 65 years.

The TCR comes from a man aged 40-49 years with Graves disease. Sequenced here: peripheral blood mononuclear cells (PBMCs), sampled at new diagnosis, from a patient treated with antithyroid drugs. The chain carries TRBV11-3 and TRBJ2-4, with D uncertain. CDR3 amino acids: CASSPQKLAKNIQYF. In DNA form, the CDR3 reads TGTGCCAGCAGTCCACAGAAGCTCGCCAAAAACATTCAGTACTTC.